The present T cell receptor beta chain was sequenced within a study of blood T cell repertoires in COVID-19. CDR3 size: 14 residues. Germline assignment: CDR1 MNHEY and CDR2 SVGAGI. V lost 8 bases, J lost 4 bases, and 9 bases stayed unmatched. Using immunoSEQ multiplex PCR, the repertoire was profiled, and TCRdb retains in-frame clones only, with some absent. The data contain almost 350,000 clones, roughly 90% of them singletons. Participants were aged roughly 18 to 100 years from about two dozen US areas. Each participant's cohort was designated according to participant-reported clinical history. This chain links TRBV6-5 with TRBJ1-2; 8 bases are a match to TRBD1. Sequencing input: PBMCs or T cells enriched from blood (not recorded which). The sequence was obtained from a woman aged 25-40 years who had been exposed to COVID-19. CDR3 sequence reads: CASAGQGLSYGYTF. The CDR3 nucleotides are TGTGCCAGCGCTGGACAGGGCCTAAGCTATGGCTACACCTTC.